The sequence of this T cell receptor beta chain was determined in a study of CD4+ T cells in melanoma. Worth noting for this clone: Its cognate antigen is unknown. It is unclear where the CDR3 begins or ends on the DNA, so no DNA is shown, and the CDR3 is as TCRdb lists it.

Both ends counted, the CDR3 spans 15 residues. Germline V CDR1 and CDR2: SSHAT, FNYEAQ (reference sequence). Study observations and caveats: CD8+ T cell, macrophage and B cell function reportedly correlated with neoantigen-specific CD4+ T cells. Neoantigen-specific CD4+ T cells in melanoma reportedly had diverse differentiation states.

TCRdb's copy holds only in-frame clones and misses some; the assay was immunoSEQ multiplex PCR. This table has about 140,000 clones, 92% appearing once. The TCR originated in a human donor with melanoma. V gene TRBV7-7 combines with J gene TRBJ2-1; the DNA was not used to check the table's D call, TRBD2. The CDR3: CASSTSGGPGNEQFF.